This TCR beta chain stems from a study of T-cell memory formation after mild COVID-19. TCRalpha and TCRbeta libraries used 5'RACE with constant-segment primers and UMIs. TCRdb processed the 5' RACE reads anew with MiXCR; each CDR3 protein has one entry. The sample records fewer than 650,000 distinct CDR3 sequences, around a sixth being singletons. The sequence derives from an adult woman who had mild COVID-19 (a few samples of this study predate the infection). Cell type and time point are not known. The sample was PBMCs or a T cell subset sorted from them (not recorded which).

CDR3 amino acids: CASSQRGAGGPHEQYF. In DNA form, the CDR3 reads TGTGCCAGCAGCCAACGGGGGGCGGGAGGGCCCCACGAGCAGTACTTC. The rearrangement uses TRBV14 and TRBJ2-7; 9 bases match TRBD2. V was pared by 2 bases and J by 5 bases, with 10 bases of the junction left unmatched. Germline CDR1 reads SGHDN; CDR2 reads FVKESK. CDR3 length: 16 residues.